This TCR beta chain was identified in a study of shared clonotypes between healthy human individuals. Germline values: CDR1 SGDLS, CDR2 YYNGEE. V dropped 5 bases and J dropped 2 bases, with 9 bases sitting between them. This CDR3 has 13 residues. Naive CD8 populations comprised CD45RO-negative cells positively selected for CCR7, excluding terminally differentiated effector memory CD45RA+ cells. This clone appeared once. Produced via immunoSEQ multiplex PCR; TCRdb's table is partial and in-frame only. This table holds about 2 million clones, roughly 94% found once. This chain connects TRBV9 to TRBJ2-3, with D uncertain. This TCR derives from a young man in good health. The sample was naive CD8+ T cells sorted from blood. The CDR3 sequence is CASRPVPTDTQYF. The CDR3 DNA reads TGTGCCAGCAGGCCTGTACCCACAGATACGCAGTATTTT.